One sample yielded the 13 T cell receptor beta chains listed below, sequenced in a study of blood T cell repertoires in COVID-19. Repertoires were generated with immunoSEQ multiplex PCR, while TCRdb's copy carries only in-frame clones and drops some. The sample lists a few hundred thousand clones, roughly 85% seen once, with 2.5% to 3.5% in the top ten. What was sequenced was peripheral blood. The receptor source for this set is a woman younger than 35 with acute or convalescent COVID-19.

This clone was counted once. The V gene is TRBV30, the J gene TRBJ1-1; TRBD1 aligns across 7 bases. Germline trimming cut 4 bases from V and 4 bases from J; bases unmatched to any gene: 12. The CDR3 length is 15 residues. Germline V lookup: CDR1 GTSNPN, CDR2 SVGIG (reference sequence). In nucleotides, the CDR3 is TGTGCCTGGAATAGACAGGGTCTCTCGGGCACTGAAGCTTTCTTT. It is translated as CAWNRQGLSGTEAFF.

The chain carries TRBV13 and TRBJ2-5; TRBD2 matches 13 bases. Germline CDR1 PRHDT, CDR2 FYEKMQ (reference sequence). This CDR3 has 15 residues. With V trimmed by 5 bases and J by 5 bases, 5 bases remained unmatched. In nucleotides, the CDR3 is TGTGCCAGCAGCCACCCGACTAGCGGGGGGGAGACCCAGTACTTC. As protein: CASSHPTSGGETQYF.

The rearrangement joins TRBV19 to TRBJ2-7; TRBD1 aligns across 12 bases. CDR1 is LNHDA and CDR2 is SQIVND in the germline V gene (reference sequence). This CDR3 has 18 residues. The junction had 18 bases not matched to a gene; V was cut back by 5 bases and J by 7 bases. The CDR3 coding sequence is TGTGCCAGTAGTCCTAGGGCCGGGACAGGGGGCCCAGGGCAAGAGCAGTACTTC. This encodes CASSPRAGTGGPGQEQYF.

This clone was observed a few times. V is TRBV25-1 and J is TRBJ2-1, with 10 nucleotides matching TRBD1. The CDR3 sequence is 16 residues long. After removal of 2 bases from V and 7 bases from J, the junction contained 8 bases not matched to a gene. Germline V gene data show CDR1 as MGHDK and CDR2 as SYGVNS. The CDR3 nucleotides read TGTGCCAGCAGTGAACCCGGGACAGGGGCGGGGAATGAGCAGTTCTTC. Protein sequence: CASSEPGTGAGNEQFF.

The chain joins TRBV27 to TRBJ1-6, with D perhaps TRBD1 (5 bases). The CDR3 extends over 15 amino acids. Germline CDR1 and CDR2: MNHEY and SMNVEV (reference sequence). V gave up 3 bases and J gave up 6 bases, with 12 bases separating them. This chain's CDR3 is CASSLSGLGNSPLHF. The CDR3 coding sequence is TGTGCCAGCAGTTTGTCAGGGTTAGGTAATTCACCCCTCCACTTT.

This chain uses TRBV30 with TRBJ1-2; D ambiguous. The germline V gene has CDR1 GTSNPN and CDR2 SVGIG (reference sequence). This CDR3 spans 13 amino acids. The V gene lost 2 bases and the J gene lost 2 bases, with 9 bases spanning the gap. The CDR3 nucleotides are TGTGCCTGGAGTTCACAAGTAAACTATGGCTACACCTTC. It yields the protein CAWSSQVNYGYTF.

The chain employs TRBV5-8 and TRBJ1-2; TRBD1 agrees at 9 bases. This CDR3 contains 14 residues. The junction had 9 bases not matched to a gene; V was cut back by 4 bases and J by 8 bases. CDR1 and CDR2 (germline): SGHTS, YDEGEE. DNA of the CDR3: TGTGCCAGCAGCCTCCTACAGGGGGCGGAAGGCTACACCTTC. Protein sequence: CASSLLQGAEGYTF.

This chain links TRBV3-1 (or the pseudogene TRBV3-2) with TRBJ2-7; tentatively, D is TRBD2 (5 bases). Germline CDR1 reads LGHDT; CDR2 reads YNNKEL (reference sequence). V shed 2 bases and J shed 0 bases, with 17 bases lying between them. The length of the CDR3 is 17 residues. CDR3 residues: CASSQSNGGSVSYEQYF. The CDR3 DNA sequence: TGTGCCAGCAGCCAAAGCAACGGCGGGTCGGTCTCCTACGAGCAGTACTTC.

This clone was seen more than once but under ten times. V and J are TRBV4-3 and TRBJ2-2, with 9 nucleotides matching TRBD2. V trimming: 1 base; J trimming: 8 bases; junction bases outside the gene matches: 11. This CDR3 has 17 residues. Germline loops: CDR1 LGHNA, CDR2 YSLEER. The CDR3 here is CASSQAGLAGYLGELFF. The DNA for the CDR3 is TGCGCCAGCAGCCAAGCGGGGCTAGCGGGATATTTAGGGGAGCTGTTTTTT.

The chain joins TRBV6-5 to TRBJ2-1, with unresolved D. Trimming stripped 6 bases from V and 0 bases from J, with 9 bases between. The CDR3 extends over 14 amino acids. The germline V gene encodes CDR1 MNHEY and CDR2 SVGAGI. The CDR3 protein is CASRTRSSYNEQFF. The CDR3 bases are TGTGCCAGCAGAACACGGAGCTCCTACAATGAGCAGTTCTTC.

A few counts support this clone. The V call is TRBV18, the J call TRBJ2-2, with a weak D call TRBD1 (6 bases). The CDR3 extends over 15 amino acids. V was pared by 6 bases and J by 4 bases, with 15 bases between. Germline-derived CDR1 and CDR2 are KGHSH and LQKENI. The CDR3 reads CASSHQGPITGELFF. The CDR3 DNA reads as TGTGCCAGCTCGCATCAGGGGCCGATCACCGGGGAGCTGTTTTTT.

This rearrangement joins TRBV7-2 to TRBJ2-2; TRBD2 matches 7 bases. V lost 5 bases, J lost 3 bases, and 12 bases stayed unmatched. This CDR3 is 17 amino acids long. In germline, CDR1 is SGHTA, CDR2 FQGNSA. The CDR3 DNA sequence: TGTGCCAGCAGCCCGTTCCGCGGGAGTACTCACACCGGGGAGCTGTTTTTT. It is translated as CASSPFRGSTHTGELFF.

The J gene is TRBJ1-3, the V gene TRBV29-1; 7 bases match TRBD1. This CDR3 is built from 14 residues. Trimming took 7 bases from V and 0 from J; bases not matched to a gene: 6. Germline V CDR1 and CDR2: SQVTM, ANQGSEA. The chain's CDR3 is CSASGTASGNTIYF. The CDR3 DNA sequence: TGCAGCGCCTCCGGGACAGCCTCTGGAAACACCATATATTTT.